One T cell receptor beta chain is described in this entry. The sample comes from a study of blood T cell repertoires in COVID-19. Turning to the study itself: Specimens from acute and convalescent COVID-19 originated in the United States, Italy and Spain. PBMCs, B-cell-depleted T cells, or T cells were the source of the cDNA or gDNA that made up the material.

Trimming took 1 base from V and 7 from J, leaving 8 bases between them. This CDR3 has 12 residues. In germline, CDR1 is GTSNPN, CDR2 SVGIG (reference sequence). In the authors' methods: The assay estimated nucleated cells by amplifying reference gene primers. The assay was immunoSEQ multiplex PCR, and TCRdb's table has in-frame clones only and misses some. The V and J calls and clone size come from that table; D and trimming were worked out from the DNA. Of approximately 260,000 clones listed, roughly 89% are singletons. The TCR sequence derives from a woman between 40 and 50 years old who had recovered from COVID-19. The specimen was peripheral blood. The gene calls are TRBV30 and TRBJ2-1; D unresolved. CDR3 coding DNA: TGTGCCTGGAGTGCCCTCCGGAATGAGCAGTTCTTC. Amino acids: CAWSALRNEQFF.